This T cell receptor beta chain was identified during a study of response to subunit inactivated influenza vaccine. Study-wide findings and caveats: Every seasonal influenza vaccination brings in few new T cells, the authors suggested.

Concerning this clonotype: The antigen remains unidentified.

In TCRdb, the RT-PCR reads were re-called with MiXCR into one record per CDR3 protein. The sample yields around 580,000 distinct CDR3 sequences, less than 15% seen once. This CDR3 is built from 13 residues. The germline V and J ends were trimmed by 2 bases and 9 bases, with 11 bases remaining between them. The germline gives CDR1 MDHEN, CDR2 SYDVKM. The sequence was obtained from a man in his fifties or sixties who received an inactivated influenza vaccine. This specimen was PBMCs from blood, taken less than 13 days after vaccination. J is TRBJ2-1 and V is TRBV28; TRBD2 is a possible D gene (6 bases). CDR3 sequence: CASSLNSGSEQFF. The CDR3 DNA follows: TGTGCCAGCAGTTTAAATAGCGGATCTGAGCAGTTCTTC.